Shown below are 11 T cell receptor beta chains from a single sample sequenced in a study of blood T cell repertoires in COVID-19. The data were produced by immunoSEQ multiplex PCR, yet TCRdb's version contains in-frame clones alone and is incomplete. The table includes 150,000 to 180,000 clones, approximately 86% detected once. Sample: peripheral blood. Receptor source: a man aged 60 to 69 with COVID-19, enrolled during active disease.

The gene calls are TRBV30 and TRBJ2-1; the D gene is possibly TRBD2 (5 bases). Germline loops: CDR1 GTSNPN, CDR2 SVGIG (reference sequence). Trimming pared 3 bases from V and 3 bases from J, leaving 15 bases between. The CDR3 has 15 amino acids. The DNA of the CDR3 is TGTGCCTGGAGCGGTGCGGGTAGAAACTACAATGAGCAGTTCTTC. This sequence encodes CAWSGAGRNYNEQFF.

This clone was detected a few times. This chain connects TRBV6-5 to TRBJ1-2; D is possibly TRBD1 (6 bases). CDR1 and CDR2 (germline): MNHEY, SVGAGI. The CDR3 contains 13 residues. V lost 5 bases and J 4 bases, leaving 11 bases between the germline ends. The DNA of the CDR3 is TGTGCCAGCAGTATGGACAGATTCTATGGCTACACCTTC. This sequence encodes CASSMDRFYGYTF.

This chain uses TRBV7-2 with TRBJ1-4; D gene ambiguous. This CDR3 region has 15 residues. Trimming pared 4 bases from V and 0 bases from J, leaving 9 bases between. Germline values: CDR1 SGHTA, CDR2 FQGNSA. The CDR3 bases are TGTGCCAGCAGCTCCCAGACTGCAACTAATGAAAAACTGTTTTTT. It encodes CASSSQTATNEKLFF.

V usage is TRBV18 and J usage is TRBJ2-3; the match to TRBD2 covers 8 bases. Germline V gene data show CDR1 as KGHSH and CDR2 as LQKENI. V lost 3 bases to trimming and J lost 3 bases; unmatched junction nucleotides: 11. CDR3 length: 17 residues. CDR3 in amino acids: CASSPYTRTSPTDTQYF. In DNA, the CDR3 is TGTGCCAGCTCACCCTACACTAGGACTAGCCCGACAGATACGCAGTATTTT.

This clone occurred once. V usage is TRBV6-2 or TRBV6-3 and J usage is TRBJ2-3; 7 nucleotides align to TRBD2. J gave up 5 bases and V 2 bases, and 7 bases lay outside the gene matches. The CDR3 totals 15 residues. Germline CDR1 MNHEY, CDR2 SVGEGT. As DNA, the CDR3 is TGTGCCAGCAGTTACCCCAAGCGGGGAGTAGATACGCAGTATTTT. As protein: CASSYPKRGVDTQYF.

The chain carries TRBV19 and TRBJ1-2, with 7 positions matching TRBD1. This CDR3 has 14 residues. V trimming: 6 bases; J trimming: 4 bases; junction bases outside the gene matches: 8. In germline, CDR1 is LNHDA, CDR2 SQIVND (reference sequence). The CDR3 is CASSLTGQTYGYTF. CDR3 nucleotides: TGTGCCAGTAGCCTTACGGGACAGACCTATGGCTACACCTTC.

The rearrangement uses TRBV19 and TRBJ1-1, with D perhaps matching TRBD1 (6 bases). The CDR3 runs to 14 residues. Germline CDR1 and CDR2: LNHDA and SQIVND (reference sequence). Trimming left V 9 bases short and J 1 base short, with 15 bases between. The CDR3 region has the DNA TGTGCCAGGATAAACAGGGTCACGAACACTGAAGCTTTCTTT. Amino acids: CARINRVTNTEAFF.

The V and J genes are TRBV18 and TRBJ2-7, with D possibly TRBD1 on 5 matching bases. Germline CDR1 and CDR2: KGHSH and LQKENI. This CDR3 is 13 amino acids long. The V end was cut by 1 base, the J end by 3 bases, with 7 bases between. The CDR3, as DNA: TGTGCCAGCTCACCACAGACAGACTACGAGCAGTACTTC. This codes for CASSPQTDYEQYF.

This chain connects TRBV19 to TRBJ1-2; 9 bases are shared with TRBD1. Germline CDR1 is LNHDA and CDR2 is SQIVND (reference sequence). V dropped 6 bases and J dropped 7; count of bases not matched to a gene: 9. The CDR3 loop spans 14 amino acids. CDR3 in amino acids: CASRETGGAGGYTF. DNA of the CDR3: TGTGCCAGTAGAGAAACAGGGGGCGCGGGTGGCTACACCTTC.

This chain links TRBV10-3 with TRBJ1-5, with TRBD1 matching 7 bases. This CDR3 is 13 amino acids long. V lost 7 bases to trimming and J lost 4 bases; unmatched junction nucleotides: 4. Germline loops: CDR1 ENHRY, CDR2 SYGVKD. The CDR3 sequence is CAINTGENQPQHF. CDR3 coding DNA: TGTGCCATCAATACAGGGGAAAATCAGCCCCAGCATTTT.

The CDR3 is CASSPGTSGKEQYF. CDR3 nucleotide sequence: TGTGCCAGCAGCCCCGGGACTAGCGGGAAGGAGCAGTACTTC. The V and J genes are TRBV6-5 and TRBJ2-7, with 13 bases identical to TRBD2. CDR3 length: 14 amino acids. Germline V lookup: CDR1 MNHEY, CDR2 SVGAGI. J gave up 7 bases and V 6 bases, and 6 bases lay outside the gene matches.